Here is one T cell receptor (beta chain) with its context. Authors' methods: Reference gene primer amplification gave estimated nucleated cell counts. Only in-frame clones appear in the TCRdb table, and some are missing; sequencing was by immunoSEQ multiplex PCR. The DNA gave D and trimming, while V, J and clone size come from that table. The table shows about 260,000 clones, with 88% occurring only once. This entry is derived from a study of blood T cell repertoires in COVID-19. Across the study: Whether acute or convalescent, the COVID-19 samples came from the United States, Italy and Spain.

The CDR3 length is 15 residues. The V gene's germline CDR1 is MDHEN and CDR2 SYDVKM. The V gene lost 2 bases and the J gene lost 4 bases, with 14 bases spanning the gap. Participants spanned ages roughly 18 to 90 years and resided in fewer than 30 US areas. The sequence was obtained from a woman in her 50s who had recovered from COVID-19. The rearrangement joins TRBV28 to TRBJ1-2; D ambiguous. Sequences were obtained from PBMCs or T cells enriched from blood (not recorded which). CDR3 in amino acids: CASSLDTAGSYGYTF. The CDR3 DNA follows: TGTGCCAGCAGTTTAGATACTGCAGGCAGCTATGGCTACACCTTC.